The 25 T cell receptor beta chains listed next were all sequenced from one sample in a study of regulatory and conventional T cells in RAG deficiency (dated by TCRdb to about 2017). The receptor library was made with the immunoSEQ multiplex PCR assay. The table comes from immuneACCESS by way of TCRdb, which keeps in-frame sequences with V and J called. Part of the clones is missing from these tables; in studies checked, under half for an unresolved V gene and the rest for unknown reasons. This sample comprises about 29,000 clones, roughly 95% of them detected only once. The ten biggest clones cover approximately 0.15% of the sample. Conventional CD4+ T cells were purified from blood as CD25-low CD127-high cells before genomic DNA extraction. These sequences were also reported in another study, on regulatory T cells. As that second paper reports: In the multiplex PCR, 52 forward TRBV primers and 13 reverse TRBJ primers were used, and assay-based and computational corrections were applied for amplification bias.

The sequenced material came from CD25- CD4+ T cells sorted from blood. The receptor set was obtained from a human donor in good health.

This chain uses TRBV6-1 with TRBJ1-2; TRBD1 is a possible D gene (6 bases). Per germline, CDR1 MNHNS and CDR2 SASEGT. CDR3 length: 12 amino acids. Trimming cost V 5 bases and J 7 bases, with 11 bases left between them. The CDR3 is CASSITGFGYTF. The CDR3 DNA reads as TGTGCCAGCAGTATCACAGGGTTTGGCTACACCTTC.

The chain uses TRBV6-5 and TRBJ1-2; D not resolved. V was trimmed by 2 bases and J by 5 bases, leaving 15 bases between them. The CDR3 runs to 15 residues. The V gene's germline CDR1 is MNHEY and CDR2 SVGAGI. The CDR3 DNA reads as TGTGCCAGCAGTTACGCGAGGAGCCTCCAGTATGGCTACACCTTC. Protein: CASSYARSLQYGYTF.

The chain combines TRBV10-3 with TRBJ2-7, with 8 bases identical to TRBD1. Germline CDR1 and CDR2: ENHRY and SYGVKD. J was trimmed by 3 bases and V by 0 bases; bases with no gene match: 4. The CDR3 consists of 15 residues. For the CDR3, the DNA is TGTGCCATCAGTGAGTCGGGGACAGGTAGCTACGAGCAGTACTTC. The encoded protein is CAISESGTGSYEQYF.

The chain is built from TRBV6-5 and TRBJ1-5, with TRBD1 as a possible D gene (6 bases). Germline CDR1 MNHEY, CDR2 SVGAGI. This CDR3 has 15 residues. Trimming stripped 9 bases from V and 2 bases from J, with 17 bases between. CDR3: CASRGGAARNQPQHF. CDR3 DNA sequence: TGTGCCAGTAGGGGGGGCGCCGCGCGCAATCAGCCCCAGCATTTT.

The chain combines TRBV11-2 with TRBJ2-7; possible D gene TRBD2, 5 bases. V lost 1 base, J lost 4 bases, and 5 bases lay in between. The V gene's germline CDR1 is SGHAT and CDR2 FQNNGV. The CDR3 covers 12 residues. The DNA for the CDR3 is TGTGCCAGCAGCTTAGCGGGATACGAGCAGTACTTC. It translates to CASSLAGYEQYF.

This clone was seen just once. The V call is TRBV5-4, the J call TRBJ2-1, with 8 nucleotides matching TRBD2. This CDR3 has 16 residues. CDR1 is SGHNT, CDR2 YYREEE, per germline (reference sequence). The V segment lost 3 bases and the J segment 7 bases; nucleotides outside the gene matches: 12. In nucleotides, the CDR3 is TGTGCCAGCAGCTCCCCCCCGGGGGGGGCCAAAAATGAGCAGTTCTTC. Translation: CASSSPPGGAKNEQFF.

Only one count was recorded for this clone. The V call is TRBV7-6, the J call TRBJ2-7, with D hard to call. Looked up from germline, CDR1 is SGHVS and CDR2 is FNYEAQ. This CDR3 comprises 13 residues. Between the trimmed V and J ends, which lost 0 bases and 2 bases, there was a span of 5 bases. The CDR3 is CASSLAGTYEQYF. DNA for the CDR3: TGTGCCAGCAGCTTAGCTGGCACCTACGAGCAGTACTTC.

This chain connects TRBV9 to TRBJ2-4, with 9 bases that match TRBD1. The CDR3 spans 17 residues. The V gene end was trimmed by 4 bases and the J gene end by 4 bases; junction bases not matched to a gene: 12. From germline, CDR1 is SGDLS and CDR2 YYNGEE. This CDR3 reads CASSSGTGRDFKNIQYF. The DNA for the CDR3 is TGTGCCAGCAGCAGCGGGACAGGGAGAGACTTTAAAAACATTCAGTACTTC.

The CDR3 nucleotides read TGTGCCAGCAGTCCACAGGGGACTTCCTACGAGCAGTACTTC. Translation: CASSPQGTSYEQYF. The chain has TRBV2 and TRBJ2-7; D is perhaps TRBD1 (7 bases). Trimming took off 5 bases at V and 1 base at J, with 12 bases between the two ends. Germline V gene sequence: CDR1 SNHLY, CDR2 FYNNEI. The CDR3 spans 14 residues.

The chain is built from TRBV15 and TRBJ1-1; no clear D. The CDR3 totals 13 residues. Germline CDR1 is LNHNV and CDR2 is YYDKDF (reference sequence). V shed 3 bases and J shed 2 bases, with 7 bases lying between them. As DNA, the CDR3 is TGTGCCACCAGCAGTTGGGCAAACACTGAAGCTTTCTTT. Protein sequence: CATSSWANTEAFF.

The gene calls are TRBV11-2 and TRBJ1-2; D may be TRBD1 (6 bases). Germline lookup yields CDR1 SGHAT and CDR2 FQNNGV. Trimming pared 5 bases from V and 2 bases from J, leaving 9 bases between. This CDR3 region has 13 residues. CDR3 bases: TGTGCCAGCAGCCCGACAGGAAACTATGGCTACACCTTC. Amino acid sequence: CASSPTGNYGYTF.

A word on this clone: One end of the junction is discordant with germline, which a read error may explain. The V call is TRBV7-7, the J call TRBJ2-5, with D possibly being TRBD2 (6 bases). Germline-derived CDR1 and CDR2 are SSHAT and FNYEAQ (reference sequence). The CDR3 runs to 12 residues. The CDR3 loop is CASSLAGETQYF. As DNA, the CDR3 is TGTGCTAGCAGCCTGGCGGGGGAGACCCAGTACTTC.

The gene calls are TRBV19 and TRBJ1-4, with 10 bases identical to TRBD1. The CDR3 sequence is 14 residues long. CDR1 LNHDA and CDR2 SQIVND come from the germline V gene (reference sequence). The V gene end was trimmed by 10 bases and the J gene end by 6 bases; junction bases not matched to a gene: 8. CDR3 amino acids: CATIDRGLDEKLFF. The CDR3, as DNA: TGTGCCACCATCGACAGGGGGCTGGATGAAAAACTGTTTTTT. Based on the CDR3 plus reference TRBV19 and TRBJ1-4, the full variable domain is DGGITQSPKYLFRKEGQNVTLSCEQNLNHDAMYWYRQDPGQGLRLIYYSQIVNDFQKGDIAEGYSVSREKKESFPLTVTSAQKNPTAFYLCATIDRGLDEKLFFGSGTQLSVL.

The V call is TRBV7-3, the J call TRBJ1-1; D is undetermined. The CDR3 loop spans 13 amino acids. The V and J ends lost 2 bases and 4 bases respectively, with 8 bases between them. The V gene's germline CDR1 is SGHTA and CDR2 FQGTGA. In DNA, the CDR3 is TGTGCCAGCAGCTTAGGTGCGGGCACTGAAGCTTTCTTT. Translating it yields CASSLGAGTEAFF.

This sequence joins TRBV5-5 and TRBJ1-5; 9 positions agree with TRBD1. V lost 0 bases and J lost 6; bases outside the gene matches: 13. This CDR3 is 18 amino acids long. CDR1 and CDR2 from the germline V gene are SGHKS and YYEKEE (reference sequence). CDR3 protein: CASSLAPRDRARGQPQHF. CDR3 nucleotide sequence: TGTGCCAGCAGCTTGGCACCCCGGGACAGGGCCAGGGGTCAGCCCCAGCATTTT.

This clone was observed once. This chain uses TRBV29-1 with TRBJ2-1; 10 bases align to TRBD2. Germline V gene sequence: CDR1 SQVTM, CDR2 ANQGSEA. The ends lost 1 base at V and 5 bases at J; junction bases unmatched: 8. The CDR3 contains 16 residues. CDR3 loop: CSVEGVSGGDDNEQFF. For the CDR3, the DNA is TGCAGCGTTGAAGGGGTGAGCGGGGGGGATGACAATGAGCAGTTCTTC.

This clone turned up a few times. This chain links TRBV10-3 with TRBJ1-6; a weak D match, TRBD1 (6 bases). Germline lookup yields CDR1 ENHRY and CDR2 SYGVKD. V lost 2 bases to trimming and J lost 10 bases, with 21 bases between them. The CDR3 has 17 amino acids. CDR3 bases: TGTGCCATCAGTGAGCCGAGGGGGGGGCTTGGTCGATCACCCCTCCACTTT. It encodes CAISEPRGGLGRSPLHF.

About this clone itself: The junction and the germline gene differ at one end; a read error may be behind it. The chain joins TRBV7-7 to TRBJ2-2; no clear D gene. CDR1 is SSHAT and CDR2 is FNYEAQ in the germline V gene (reference sequence). The CDR3 has 13 amino acids. In DNA, the CDR3 is TGTGCTAGCAGCTTACATGACACCGGGGAGCTGTTTTTT. It specifies CASSLHDTGELFF.

The chain couples TRBV7-9 to TRBJ2-3; 8 bases are shared with TRBD2. Germline CDR1 is SEHNR and CDR2 is FQNEAQ (reference sequence). This CDR3 region has 15 residues. Trimming took 1 base from V and 2 from J; bases not matched to a gene: 2. The CDR3 bases are TGTGCCAGCAGCTTAGGCGGGGGGCCCACAGATACGCAGTATTTT. Amino acid sequence: CASSLGGGPTDTQYF.

V and J are TRBV5-1 and TRBJ1-1; no reliable D call. V was shortened by 0 bases and J by 1 base, with 4 bases between the two germline ends. The CDR3 extends over 13 amino acids. The germline CDR1 and CDR2 sequences are SGHRS and YFSETQ. The CDR3 loop reads CASSLAENTEAFF. The CDR3 DNA reads as TGCGCCAGCAGCTTGGCAGAGAACACTGAAGCTTTCTTT. The full variable domain, in which reference TRBV5-1 and TRBJ1-1 provide the parts outside the CDR3, is KAGVTQTPRYLIKTRGQQVTLSCSPISGHRSVSWYQQTPGQGLQFLFEYFSETQRNKGNFPGRFSGRQFSNSRSEMNVSTLELGDSALYLCASSLAENTEAFFGQGTRLTVV.

The chain is built from TRBV10-1 and TRBJ2-7; 7 bases match TRBD1. The CDR3 totals 14 residues. The V gene's germline CDR1 is WNHNN and CDR2 SYGVQD (reference sequence). Losses at the gene ends were 4 bases for V and 3 bases for J; bases not matched to a gene: 6. The CDR3 DNA sequence: TGCGCCAGCAGTGCCCCCGGACAGGTCTACGAGCAGTACTTC. Translated, it gives CASSAPGQVYEQYF.

The chain carries TRBV5-4 and TRBJ2-1, with TRBD1 matching 8 bases. CDR3 length: 15 residues. Germline trimming cut 4 bases from V and 0 bases from J; bases unmatched to any gene: 3. Germline assignment: CDR1 SGHNT and CDR2 YYREEE (reference sequence). CDR3 in amino acids: CASSRDRGSYNEQFF. The CDR3 DNA follows: TGTGCCAGCAGCCGAGACAGGGGCTCCTACAATGAGCAGTTCTTC.

The chain uses TRBV5-6 and TRBJ2-5; no clear D. The V gene's germline CDR1 is SGHDT and CDR2 YYEEEE. The CDR3 covers 15 residues. Trimming removed 4 bases from V and 0 bases from J, with 13 bases in between. CDR3 bases: TGTGCCAGCAGCCATGTACAGCTGGACCAAGAGACCCAGTACTTC. Translating gives CASSHVQLDQETQYF.

The chain links TRBV9 to TRBJ2-3, with 11 positions matching TRBD2. Germline lookup yields CDR1 SGDLS and CDR2 YYNGEE. The CDR3 runs 16 residues. V dropped 2 bases and J dropped 2; count of bases not matched to a gene: 4. The CDR3 DNA is TGTGCCAGCAGCGTTCCTAGCGGGGGGTCCACAGATACGCAGTATTTT. Its translation: CASSVPSGGSTDTQYF. Using reference TRBV9 and TRBJ2-3 for the parts outside the CDR3, the full variable domain is DSGVTQTPKHLITATGQRVTLRCSPRSGDLSVYWYQQSLDQGLQFLIQYYNGEERAKGNILERFSAQQFPDLHSELNLSSLELGDSALYFCASSVPSGGSTDTQYFGPGTRLTVL.

This sequence joins TRBV6-5 and TRBJ2-7, with D perhaps matching TRBD1 (8 bases). The V gene's germline CDR1 is MNHEY and CDR2 SVGAGI. V lost 6 bases and J lost 6, with 12 bases in between. The CDR3 sequence is 12 residues long. CDR3 in DNA: TGTGCCAGCAGCCACAGGGGGGGCGAGCAGTACTTC. Its protein is CASSHRGGEQYF.